This TCR beta chain was recovered during a study of blood T cell repertoires in COVID-19. Study background: Donors in the United States, Italy and Spain gave samples during acute or convalescent COVID-19.

There are 13 residues in the CDR3. V gave up 6 bases and J gave up 2 bases, with 10 bases separating them. CDR1 and CDR2 from the germline V gene are SGHTA and FQGNSA. Data came from immunoSEQ multiplex PCR; TCRdb stores just in-frame clones and leaves some out. The data contain 300,000 to 400,000 clones, around nine tenths of them singletons. Membership in each cohort depended on participant-reported clinical history. This chain joins TRBV7-2 and TRBJ1-2; unclear D gene. This sequence was found in a man in his 60s who had recovered from COVID-19. The source material was PBMCs or T cells enriched from blood (not recorded which). For the CDR3, the DNA is TGTGCCAGCAGTCACACAGAAAACTATGGCTACACCTTC. It translates to CASSHTENYGYTF.